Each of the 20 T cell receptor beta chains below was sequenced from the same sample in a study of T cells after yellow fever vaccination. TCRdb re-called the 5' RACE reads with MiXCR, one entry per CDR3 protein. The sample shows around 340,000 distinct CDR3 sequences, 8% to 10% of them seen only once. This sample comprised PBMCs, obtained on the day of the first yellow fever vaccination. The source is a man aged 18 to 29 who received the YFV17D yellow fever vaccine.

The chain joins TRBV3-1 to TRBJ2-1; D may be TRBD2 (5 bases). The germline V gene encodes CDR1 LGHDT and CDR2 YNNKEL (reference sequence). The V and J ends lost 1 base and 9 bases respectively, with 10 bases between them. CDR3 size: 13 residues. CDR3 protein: CASSQGEWAEQFF. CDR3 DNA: TGTGCCAGCAGCCAAGGGGAGTGGGCTGAGCAGTTCTTC.

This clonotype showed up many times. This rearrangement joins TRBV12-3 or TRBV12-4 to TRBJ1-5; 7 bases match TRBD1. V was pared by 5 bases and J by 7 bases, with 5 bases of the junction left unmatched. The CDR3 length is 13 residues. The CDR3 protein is CASSTGVRQPQHF. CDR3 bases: TGTGCCAGCAGTACAGGGGTTAGACAGCCCCAGCATTTT.

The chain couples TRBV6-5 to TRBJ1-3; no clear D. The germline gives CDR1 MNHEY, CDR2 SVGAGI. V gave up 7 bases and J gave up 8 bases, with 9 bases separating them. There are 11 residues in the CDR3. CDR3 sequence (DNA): TGTGCCAGCACGCGCGGGGACACCATATATTTT. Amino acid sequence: CASTRGDTIYF.

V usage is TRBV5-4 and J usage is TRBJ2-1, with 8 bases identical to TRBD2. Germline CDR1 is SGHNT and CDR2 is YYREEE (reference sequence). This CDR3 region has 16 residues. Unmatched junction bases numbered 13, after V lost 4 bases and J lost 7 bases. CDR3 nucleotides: TGTGCCAGCAGCGGTGCTAGCGGGTGGGCCGATAATGAGCAGTTCTTC. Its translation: CASSGASGWADNEQFF.

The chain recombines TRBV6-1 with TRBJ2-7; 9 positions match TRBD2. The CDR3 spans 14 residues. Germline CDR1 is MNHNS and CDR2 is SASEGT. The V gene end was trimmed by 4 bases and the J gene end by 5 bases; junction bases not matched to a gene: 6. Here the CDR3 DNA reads TGTGCCAGCAGTGTGAGCGGGGGGCGCGACGAGCAGTACTTC. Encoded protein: CASSVSGGRDEQYF.

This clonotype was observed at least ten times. The CDR3 spells CASSQVAGGREQYF. CDR3 DNA sequence: TGCGCCAGCAGCCAAGTTGCGGGGGGCAGGGAGCAGTACTTC. The chain recombines TRBV4-1 with TRBJ2-7; 8 bases are shared with TRBD2. V was pared by 1 base and J by 7 bases, with 6 bases of the junction left unmatched. The germline CDR1 and CDR2 sequences are MGHRA and YSYEKL. The CDR3 is 14 residues long.

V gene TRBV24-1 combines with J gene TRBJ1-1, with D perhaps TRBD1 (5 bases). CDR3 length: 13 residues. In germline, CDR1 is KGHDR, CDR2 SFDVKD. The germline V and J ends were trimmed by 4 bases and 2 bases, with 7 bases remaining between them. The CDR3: CATSEGLNTEAFF. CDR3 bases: TGTGCCACCAGTGAGGGACTAAACACTGAAGCTTTCTTT.

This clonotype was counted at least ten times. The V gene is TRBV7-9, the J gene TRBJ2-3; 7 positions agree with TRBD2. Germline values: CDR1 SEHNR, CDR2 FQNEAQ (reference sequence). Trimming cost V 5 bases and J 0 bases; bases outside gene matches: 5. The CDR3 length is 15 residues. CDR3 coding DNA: TGTGCCAGCAGCCCTAGCGGACGGAGCACAGATACGCAGTATTTT. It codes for CASSPSGRSTDTQYF.

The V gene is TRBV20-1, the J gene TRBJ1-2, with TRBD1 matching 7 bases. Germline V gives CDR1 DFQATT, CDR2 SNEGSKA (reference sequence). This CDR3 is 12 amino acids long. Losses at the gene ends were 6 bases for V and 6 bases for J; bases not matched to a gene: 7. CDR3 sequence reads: CSARGGPNGYTF. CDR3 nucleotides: TGCAGTGCCAGGGGGGGGCCGAATGGCTACACCTTC.

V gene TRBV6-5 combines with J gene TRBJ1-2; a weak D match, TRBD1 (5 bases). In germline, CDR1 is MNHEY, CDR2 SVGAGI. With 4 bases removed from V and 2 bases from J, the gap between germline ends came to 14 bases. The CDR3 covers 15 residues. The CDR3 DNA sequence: TGTGCCAGCAGTTCGGATTGGACAACCAACTATGGCTACACCTTC. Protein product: CASSSDWTTNYGYTF.

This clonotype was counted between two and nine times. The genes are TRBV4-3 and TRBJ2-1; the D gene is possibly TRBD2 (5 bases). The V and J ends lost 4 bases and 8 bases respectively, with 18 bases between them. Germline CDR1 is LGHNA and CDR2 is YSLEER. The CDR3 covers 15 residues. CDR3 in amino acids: CASSRQVLVYDEQFF. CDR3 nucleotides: TGCGCCAGCAGCCGTCAAGTACTAGTTTACGATGAGCAGTTCTTC.

CDR3 sequence reads: CASSLDGGSTDTQYF. The DNA of the CDR3 is TGTGCCAGCAGCTTAGACGGGGGGAGCACAGATACGCAGTATTTT. The chain uses TRBV11-1 and TRBJ2-3; TRBD2 matches 7 bases. The CDR3 loop spans 15 amino acids. In germline, CDR1 is SGHAT, CDR2 FQDESV (reference sequence). With V trimmed by 1 base and J by 0 bases, 1 base remained unmatched.

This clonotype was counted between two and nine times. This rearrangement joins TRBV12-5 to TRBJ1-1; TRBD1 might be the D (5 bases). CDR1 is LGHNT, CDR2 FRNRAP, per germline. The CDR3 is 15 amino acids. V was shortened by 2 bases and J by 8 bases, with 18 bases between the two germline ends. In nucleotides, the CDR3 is TGTGCTAGTGGTTTGAATACTGGACGGGACCGAGAAGCTTTCTTT. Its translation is CASGLNTGRDREAFF.

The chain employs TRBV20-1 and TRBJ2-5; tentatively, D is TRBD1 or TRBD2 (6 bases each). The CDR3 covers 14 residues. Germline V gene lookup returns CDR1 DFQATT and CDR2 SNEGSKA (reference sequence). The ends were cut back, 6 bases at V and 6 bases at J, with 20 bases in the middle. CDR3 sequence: CSATTGGTGKTQYF. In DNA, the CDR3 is TGCAGTGCGACCACCGGGGGCACCGGGAAGACCCAGTACTTC.

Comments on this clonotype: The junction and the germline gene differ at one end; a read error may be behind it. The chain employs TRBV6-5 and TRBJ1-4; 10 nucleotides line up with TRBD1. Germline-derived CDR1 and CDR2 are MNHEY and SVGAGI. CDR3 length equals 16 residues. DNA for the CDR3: TGTGCCAGCGGTTACCACCCCCGGGACAGGGGAGACAAACTGTTTTTT. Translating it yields CASGYHPRDRGDKLFF.

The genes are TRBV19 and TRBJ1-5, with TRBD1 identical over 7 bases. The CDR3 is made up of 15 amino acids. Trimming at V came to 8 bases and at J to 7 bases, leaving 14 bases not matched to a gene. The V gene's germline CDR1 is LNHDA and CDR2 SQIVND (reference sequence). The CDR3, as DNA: TGTGCCAGTGGAAGCCCTAATAGGGGGCGACAGCCCCAGCATTTT. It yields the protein CASGSPNRGRQPQHF.

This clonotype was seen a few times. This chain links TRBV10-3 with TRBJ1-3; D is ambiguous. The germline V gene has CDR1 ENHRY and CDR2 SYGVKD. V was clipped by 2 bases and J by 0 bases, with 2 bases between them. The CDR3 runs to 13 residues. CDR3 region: CAISETSGNTIYF. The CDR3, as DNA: TGTGCCATCAGTGAGACCTCTGGAAACACCATATATTTT.

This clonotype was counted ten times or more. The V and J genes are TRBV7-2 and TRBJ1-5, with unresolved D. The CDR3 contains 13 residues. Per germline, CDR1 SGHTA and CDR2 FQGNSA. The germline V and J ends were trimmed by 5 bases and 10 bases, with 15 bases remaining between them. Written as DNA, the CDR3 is TGTGCCAGCAGCCCATCTCCCTCGGGACCCCAGCATTTT. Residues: CASSPSPSGPQHF.

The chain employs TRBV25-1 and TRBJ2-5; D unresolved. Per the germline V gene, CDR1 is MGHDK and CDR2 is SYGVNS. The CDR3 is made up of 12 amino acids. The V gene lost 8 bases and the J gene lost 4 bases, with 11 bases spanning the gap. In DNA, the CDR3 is TGTGCCAGCCGACGGGCAGGAGAGACCCAGTACTTC. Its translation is CASRRAGETQYF.

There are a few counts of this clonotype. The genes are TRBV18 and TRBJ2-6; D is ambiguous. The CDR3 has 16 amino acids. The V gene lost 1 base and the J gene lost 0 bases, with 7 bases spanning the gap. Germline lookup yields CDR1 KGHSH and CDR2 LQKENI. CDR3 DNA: TGTGCCAGCTCACCACGAATCAACTCTGGGGCCAACGTCCTGACTTTC. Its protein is CASSPRINSGANVLTF.